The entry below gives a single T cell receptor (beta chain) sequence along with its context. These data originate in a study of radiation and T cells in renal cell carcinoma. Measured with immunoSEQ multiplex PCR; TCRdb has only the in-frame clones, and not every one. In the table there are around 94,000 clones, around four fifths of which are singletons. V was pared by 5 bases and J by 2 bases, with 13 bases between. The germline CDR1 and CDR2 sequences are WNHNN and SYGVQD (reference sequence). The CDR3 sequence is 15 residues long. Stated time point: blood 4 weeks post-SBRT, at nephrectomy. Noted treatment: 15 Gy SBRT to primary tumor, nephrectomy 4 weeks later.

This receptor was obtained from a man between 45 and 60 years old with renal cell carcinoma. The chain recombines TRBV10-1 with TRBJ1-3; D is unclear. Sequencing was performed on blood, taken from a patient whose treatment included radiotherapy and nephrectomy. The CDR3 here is CASSRGLETGNTIYF. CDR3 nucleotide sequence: TGCGCCAGCAGTCGTGGACTCGAAACTGGAAACACCATATATTTT.